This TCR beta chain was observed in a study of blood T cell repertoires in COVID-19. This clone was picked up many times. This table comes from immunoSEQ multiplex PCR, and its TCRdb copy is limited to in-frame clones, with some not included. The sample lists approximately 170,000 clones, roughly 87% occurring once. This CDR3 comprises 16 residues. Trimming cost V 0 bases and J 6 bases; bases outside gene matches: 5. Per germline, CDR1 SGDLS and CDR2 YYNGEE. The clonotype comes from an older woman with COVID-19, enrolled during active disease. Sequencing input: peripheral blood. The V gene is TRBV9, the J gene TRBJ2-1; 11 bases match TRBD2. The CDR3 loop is CASSVELAGAVNEQFF. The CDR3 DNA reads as TGTGCCAGCAGCGTAGAACTAGCGGGAGCCGTCAATGAGCAGTTCTTC.